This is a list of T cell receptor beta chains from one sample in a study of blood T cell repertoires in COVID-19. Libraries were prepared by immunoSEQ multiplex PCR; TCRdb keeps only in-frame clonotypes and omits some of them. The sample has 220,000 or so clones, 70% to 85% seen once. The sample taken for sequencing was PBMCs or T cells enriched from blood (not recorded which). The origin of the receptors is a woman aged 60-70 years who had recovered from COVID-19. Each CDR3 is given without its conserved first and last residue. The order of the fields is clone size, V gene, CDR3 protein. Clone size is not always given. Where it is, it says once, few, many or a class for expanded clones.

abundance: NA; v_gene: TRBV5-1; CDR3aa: ASSRTGEQETQY
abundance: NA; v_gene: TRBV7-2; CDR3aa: ASSLVDGADEKLF
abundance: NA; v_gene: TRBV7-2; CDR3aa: ASSPRQGAVTEAF
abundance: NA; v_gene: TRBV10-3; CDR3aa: AISSDRNYGYT
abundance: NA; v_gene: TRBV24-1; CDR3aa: ATSDPGTSGRLGSNEQF
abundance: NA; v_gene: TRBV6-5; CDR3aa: ASSPRDRGHGYT
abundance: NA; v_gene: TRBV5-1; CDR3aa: ASSLALAGSSTDTQY
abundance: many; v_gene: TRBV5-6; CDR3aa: ASSPGLGEYEQY
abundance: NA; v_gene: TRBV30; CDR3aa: AWNRGSPGNEQF
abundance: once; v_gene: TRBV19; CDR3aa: ASSLQRGQVIYGYT
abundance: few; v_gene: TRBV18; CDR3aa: ASSPNPNRGRANTGELF
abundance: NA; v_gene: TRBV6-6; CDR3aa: ASRYLLDGGYT
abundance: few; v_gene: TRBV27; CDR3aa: ASNRRTGSTEAF
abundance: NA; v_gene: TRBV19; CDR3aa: ASSIVTKGPEKLF
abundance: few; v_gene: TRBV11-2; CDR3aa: ASSSSGHYFQETQY
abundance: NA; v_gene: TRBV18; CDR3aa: ASSPTGKSSYNEQF
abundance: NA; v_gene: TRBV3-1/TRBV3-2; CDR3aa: ASSQGLAGGPNSYEQY
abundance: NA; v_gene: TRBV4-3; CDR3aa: ASSPRTPVGEKLF
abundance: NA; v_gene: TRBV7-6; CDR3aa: ASRGGARDGYT
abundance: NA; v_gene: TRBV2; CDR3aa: ASGLGQFSVGSPLH
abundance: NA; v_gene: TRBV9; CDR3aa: ASSVGVGAYEQY
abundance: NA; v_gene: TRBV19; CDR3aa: ASNQGLNTGELF
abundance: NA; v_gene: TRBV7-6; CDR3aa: ASSRLRTDTQY
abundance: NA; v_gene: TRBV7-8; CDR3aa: ASSLVLGGVAKNIQY
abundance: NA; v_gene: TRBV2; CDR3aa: ASSVTENTEAF
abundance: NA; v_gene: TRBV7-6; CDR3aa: ASSTRDRGANEKLF
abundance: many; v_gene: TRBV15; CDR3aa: ATSRERQATAFNEKLF
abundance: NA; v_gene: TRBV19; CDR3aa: ASSPQGFYGYT
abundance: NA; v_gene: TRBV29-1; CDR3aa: SVEDPDRSGYNEQF
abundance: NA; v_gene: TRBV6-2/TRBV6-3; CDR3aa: ASSWDRTNTEAF
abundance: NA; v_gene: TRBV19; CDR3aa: ASTGTGGTEAF
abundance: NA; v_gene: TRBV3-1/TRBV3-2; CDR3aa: ASSQDGWGDTPDTQY
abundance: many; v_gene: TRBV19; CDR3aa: ASSIDRGAKNIQY